These 26 T cell receptor beta chains came from one sample sequenced in a study of blood T cell repertoires in COVID-19. The protocol was immunoSEQ multiplex PCR, while the TCRdb copy is restricted to in-frame clones and leaves out a portion. This table has approximately 300,000 clones, about 88% appearing once. The sequencing sample was made of peripheral blood. The receptors originated from a woman in her twenties or thirties with COVID-19, enrolled during active disease.

This clone was detected once. This rearrangement joins TRBV18 to TRBJ2-7; 7 positions match TRBD1. Germline V gene data show CDR1 as KGHSH and CDR2 as LQKENI. J lost 4 bases, V lost 2 bases, and 8 bases had no gene match. The CDR3 totals 15 residues. CDR3 sequence: CASSPGSGQEYEQYF. CDR3 coding DNA: TGTGCCAGCTCACCAGGCTCAGGACAGGAGTACGAGCAGTACTTC.

The rearrangement links TRBV5-4 to TRBJ1-2; D ambiguous. From germline, CDR1 is SGHNT and CDR2 YYREEE (reference sequence). The CDR3 is 14 amino acids. V lost 3 bases and J 3 bases, leaving 12 bases between the germline ends. This CDR3 reads CASSSGGYDYGYTF. In nucleotides, the CDR3 is TGTGCCAGCAGCTCCGGCGGCTACGACTATGGCTACACCTTC.

The chain couples TRBV3-1 (or the pseudogene TRBV3-2) to TRBJ1-5; no reliable D call. This CDR3 contains 13 residues. The V end was cut by 3 bases, the J end by 3 bases, with 6 bases between. The germline gives CDR1 LGHDT, CDR2 YNNKEL (reference sequence). The DNA of the CDR3 is TGTGCCAGCAGCCAGCAGAACAATCAGCCCCAGCATTTT. It specifies CASSQQNNQPQHF.

The V gene is TRBV29-1, the J gene TRBJ2-2; D uncertain. The germline CDR1 and CDR2 sequences are SQVTM and ANQGSEA. The CDR3 has 13 residues. Trimming cost V 6 bases and J 3 bases, with 11 bases left between them. Written as DNA, the CDR3 is TGCAGCGTCCGACCACAGTACACCGGGGAGCTGTTTTTT. It is translated as CSVRPQYTGELFF.

Turning to this clone: The same CDR3 arises from other DNA sequences in this sample as well. The gene calls are TRBV29-1 and TRBJ1-5; TRBD1 matches 8 bases. V lost 6 bases, J lost 5 bases, and 9 bases stayed unmatched. Looked up from germline, CDR1 is SQVTM and CDR2 is ANQGSEA. The CDR3 is 14 residues long. For the CDR3, the DNA is TGCAGCGTCGCTACAGGGGGGTGGGATCAGCCCCAGCATTTT. Its translation is CSVATGGWDQPQHF. The full variable domain, with the rest looked up from reference TRBV29-1 and TRBJ1-5, is SAVISQKPSRDICQRGTSLTIQCQVDSQVTMMFWYRQQPGQSLTLIATANQGSEATYESGFVIDKFPISRPNLTFSTLTVSNMSPEDSSIYLCSVATGGWDQPQHFGDGTRLSIL.

The chain recombines TRBV5-6 with TRBJ2-5; TRBD2 matches at 10 bases. This CDR3 is built from 16 residues. V was clipped by 0 bases and J by 3 bases; unmatched bases: 5. Germline assignment: CDR1 SGHDT and CDR2 YYEEEE. The CDR3 region has the DNA TGTGCCAGCAGCTTGGGACTAGCGGGTGGTGAAGAGACCCAGTACTTC. It yields the protein CASSLGLAGGEETQYF.

This chain uses TRBV10-3 with TRBJ2-3, with no clear D. V was clipped by 4 bases and J by 3 bases, with 8 bases between them. Germline-derived CDR1 and CDR2 are ENHRY and SYGVKD. The CDR3 is made up of 13 amino acids. CDR3 DNA: TGTGCCATCAGTGCCGTCTTAACAGATACGCAGTATTTT. Its protein product is CAISAVLTDTQYF.

The chain is built from TRBV11-2 and TRBJ2-5, with 9 positions matching TRBD2. The CDR3 has 16 residues. V shed 1 base and J 5 bases; nucleotides not matched to a gene: 8. CDR1 and CDR2 from the germline V gene are SGHAT and FQNNGV. CDR3 amino acids: CASSLVLTSGLETQYF. The CDR3 coding sequence is TGTGCCAGCAGCTTAGTACTAACTAGCGGGTTGGAGACCCAGTACTTC. The whole variable domain, remainder taken from reference TRBV11-2 and TRBJ2-5, is EAGVAQSPRYKIIEKRQSVAFWCNPISGHATLYWYQQILGQGPKLLIQFQNNGVVDDSQLPKDRFSAERLKGVDSTLKIQPAKLEDSAVYLCASSLVLTSGLETQYFGPGTRLLVL.

The rearrangement joins TRBV9 to TRBJ2-1; TRBD2 aligns across 9 bases. J was trimmed by 4 bases and V by 4 bases; bases with no gene match: 6. Germline-derived CDR1 and CDR2 are SGDLS and YYNGEE. The CDR3 sequence is 15 residues long. CDR3 nucleotide sequence: TGTGCCAGCAGCCCACAGGCGGGAGGGTACAATGAGCAGTTCTTC. Amino acid sequence: CASSPQAGGYNEQFF.

Only a few counts were recorded for this clone. This sequence joins TRBV15 and TRBJ1-2; D might be TRBD1 (6 bases). CDR3 length: 15 amino acids. The V and J ends lost 3 bases and 4 bases respectively, with 15 bases between them. The germline V gene encodes CDR1 LNHNV and CDR2 YYDKDF (reference sequence). DNA for the CDR3: TGTGCCACCAGCAGCCCCGCAGGGGCCGTCTATGGCTACACCTTC. Translated, it gives CATSSPAGAVYGYTF.

This chain joins TRBV11-2 and TRBJ2-7, with D perhaps matching TRBD1 (6 bases). This CDR3 region has 15 residues. Deletions cut 1 base from V and 4 bases from J, with 14 bases between. Germline V lookup: CDR1 SGHAT, CDR2 FQNNGV. DNA for the CDR3: TGTGCCAGCAGCTTAGGAGTAGGGGGTGTGTACGAGCAGTACTTC. Protein: CASSLGVGGVYEQYF.

This clone was recorded only once. The chain couples TRBV5-1 to TRBJ1-1, with 7 bases identical to TRBD1. The germline V gene encodes CDR1 SGHRS and CDR2 YFSETQ. The CDR3 is 14 residues long. Trimming at V came to 4 bases and at J to 1 base, leaving 4 bases not matched to a gene. This chain's CDR3 is CASSVRDRNTEAFF. In DNA form, the CDR3 reads TGCGCCAGCAGCGTCCGGGACAGGAACACTGAAGCTTTCTTT.

This clone was counted a few times. DNA of the CDR3: TGTGCCAGCAGGGGGACAGGGGCGAACGGGGAGCTGTTTTTT. It encodes CASRGTGANGELFF. The J gene is TRBJ2-2, the V gene TRBV7-3; 10 nucleotides agree with TRBD1. V gave up 6 bases and J gave up 7 bases; unmatched junction bases: 5. Germline CDR1 is SGHTA and CDR2 is FQGTGA. This CDR3 spans 14 amino acids.

The chain uses TRBV7-2 and TRBJ2-1; TRBD2 matches at 8 bases. CDR1 is SGHTA and CDR2 is FQGNSA in the germline V gene. V dropped 5 bases and J dropped 4; count of bases not matched to a gene: 7. CDR3 length: 15 residues. CDR3 DNA sequence: TGTGCCAGCAGCCTAGAAGGGACTAGGTACAATGAGCAGTTCTTC. It encodes CASSLEGTRYNEQFF.

The chain joins TRBV9 to TRBJ1-3; D unclear. V was cut by 4 bases and J by 0 bases, with 11 bases left in between. Germline V CDR1 and CDR2: SGDLS, YYNGEE. This CDR3 spans 15 amino acids. CDR3 coding DNA: TGTGCCAGCAGCCCTGACGGGTTCTCTGGAAACACCATATATTTT. Amino acids: CASSPDGFSGNTIYF. The full variable domain, in which reference TRBV9 and TRBJ1-3 provide the parts outside the CDR3, is DSGVTQTPKHLITATGQRVTLRCSPRSGDLSVYWYQQSLDQGLQFLIQYYNGEERAKGNILERFSAQQFPDLHSELNLSSLELGDSALYFCASSPDGFSGNTIYFGEGSWLTVV.

The rearrangement uses TRBV25-1 and TRBJ2-3, with no clear D. The CDR3 covers 13 residues. V was pared by 8 bases and J by 2 bases, with 11 bases between. CDR1 is MGHDK, CDR2 SYGVNS, per germline. The CDR3 spells CASSPPITDTQYF. DNA for the CDR3: TGTGCCAGCTCCCCCCCCATCACAGATACGCAGTATTTT.

This clone was picked up a small number of times. The chain couples TRBV6-4 to TRBJ2-3; D may be TRBD2 (6 bases). V gave up 4 bases and J gave up 1 base, with 9 bases separating them. This CDR3 has 14 amino acids. Germline values: CDR1 MRHNA, CDR2 SNTAGT. The CDR3 reads CASSAGEGTDTQYF. Here the CDR3 DNA reads TGTGCCAGCAGTGCCGGGGAGGGCACAGATACGCAGTATTTT.

The V and J genes are TRBV7-6 and TRBJ2-3; TRBD2 matches at 11 bases. Unmatched junction bases numbered 9, after V lost 2 bases and J lost 5 bases. Per germline, CDR1 SGHVS and CDR2 FNYEAQ. This CDR3 contains 17 residues. CDR3 residues: CASSLRASGGRIDTQYF. The CDR3 DNA reads TGTGCCAGCAGCTTAAGGGCTAGCGGGGGGAGAATAGATACGCAGTATTTT.

CDR3 sequence reads: CASSFAVGQGPDAASEQYF. The CDR3 DNA reads TGCGCCAGCAGCTTTGCTGTGGGACAGGGTCCTGACGCAGCCTCCGAGCAGTACTTC. The chain joins TRBV5-1 to TRBJ2-7; 9 bases map to TRBD1. This CDR3 spans 19 amino acids. The V segment lost 2 bases and the J segment 6 bases; nucleotides outside the gene matches: 21. The V gene's germline CDR1 is SGHRS and CDR2 YFSETQ. The full variable domain, in which reference TRBV5-1 and TRBJ2-7 provide the parts outside the CDR3, is KAGVTQTPRYLIKTRGQQVTLSCSPISGHRSVSWYQQTPGQGLQFLFEYFSETQRNKGNFPGRFSGRQFSNSRSEMNVSTLELGDSALYLCASSFAVGQGPDAASEQYFGPGTRLTVT.

The chain uses TRBV18 and TRBJ2-5; 10 nucleotides align to TRBD2. Germline CDR1 KGHSH, CDR2 LQKENI. With V trimmed by 3 bases and J by 5 bases, 6 bases remained unmatched. The CDR3 has 15 amino acids. The CDR3 DNA reads as TGTGCCAGCTCACCCCTAGCGGGAGAACGTGAGACCCAGTACTTC. It yields the protein CASSPLAGERETQYF.

J is TRBJ1-6 and V is TRBV5-1, with a weak D call TRBD1 (5 bases). Per the germline V gene, CDR1 is SGHRS and CDR2 is YFSETQ. The CDR3 is 15 residues long. Between the trimmed V and J ends, which lost 1 base and 5 bases, there was a span of 10 bases. The CDR3 sequence: CASSLQGRDNSPLHF. CDR3 DNA sequence: TGCGCCAGCAGCTTGCAGGGTAGGGATAATTCACCCCTCCACTTT.

The chain joins TRBV10-1 to TRBJ2-3, with D tentatively TRBD2 (5 bases). The ends were cut back, 4 bases at V and 2 bases at J, with 7 bases in the middle. Looked up from germline, CDR1 is WNHNN and CDR2 is SYGVQD (reference sequence). The CDR3 has 13 amino acids. In nucleotides, the CDR3 is TGCGCCAGCAGTGTCGGGATCACAGATACGCAGTATTTT. It yields the protein CASSVGITDTQYF.

The chain has TRBV5-6 and TRBJ2-7; 8 positions match TRBD2. The CDR3 runs 14 residues. The junction had 4 bases not matched to a gene; V was cut back by 2 bases and J by 3 bases. Germline V lookup: CDR1 SGHDT, CDR2 YYEEEE. The CDR3 region has the DNA TGTGCCAGCAGCTTTAGCGGGAAGATCTACGAGCAGTACTTC. It is translated as CASSFSGKIYEQYF.

This sequence joins TRBV3-1 (or the pseudogene TRBV3-2) and TRBJ2-7; D may be TRBD1 (6 bases). Germline V gives CDR1 LGHDT, CDR2 YNNKEL (reference sequence). The CDR3 has 14 amino acids. V was shortened by 4 bases and J by 2 bases, with 12 bases between the two germline ends. In DNA, the CDR3 is TGTGCCAGCAGCCGGGACACGGTGGCCTACGAGCAGTACTTC. Its protein is CASSRDTVAYEQYF.

The genes are TRBV7-2 and TRBJ2-1; D not certain. Trimming left V 1 base short and J 10 bases short, with 8 bases between. Germline assignment: CDR1 SGHTA and CDR2 FQGNSA. The CDR3 is made up of 12 amino acids. CDR3 in DNA: TGTGCCAGCAGCTTAGATCGGTGGGAGCAGTTCTTC. Residues: CASSLDRWEQFF.

The genes are TRBV18 and TRBJ1-1, with D hard to call. The CDR3 totals 13 residues. Germline lookup yields CDR1 KGHSH and CDR2 LQKENI. V was shortened by 3 bases and J by 3 bases, with 8 bases between the two germline ends. CDR3 in DNA: TGTGCCAGCTCACCGTACGGGGACACTGAAGCTTTCTTT. Its protein is CASSPYGDTEAFF.